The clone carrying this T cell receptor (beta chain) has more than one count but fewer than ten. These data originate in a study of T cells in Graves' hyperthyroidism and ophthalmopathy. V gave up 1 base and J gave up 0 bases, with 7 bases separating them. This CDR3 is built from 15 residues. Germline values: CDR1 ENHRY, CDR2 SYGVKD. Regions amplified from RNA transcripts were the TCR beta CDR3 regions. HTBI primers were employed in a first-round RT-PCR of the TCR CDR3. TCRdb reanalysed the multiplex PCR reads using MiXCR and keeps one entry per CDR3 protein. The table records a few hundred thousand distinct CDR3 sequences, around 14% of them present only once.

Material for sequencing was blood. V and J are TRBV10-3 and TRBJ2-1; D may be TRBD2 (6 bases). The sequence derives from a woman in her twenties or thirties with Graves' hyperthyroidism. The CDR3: CAISEFSGSYNEQFF. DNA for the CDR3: TGTGCCATCAGTGAGTTTAGCGGCTCCTACAATGAGCAGTTCTTC.